This T cell receptor beta chain was captured in a study of CD8 T cells in ankylosing spondylitis. The CDR3 extends over 14 amino acids. Germline V CDR1 and CDR2: ENHRY, SYGVKD. Trimming left V 7 bases short and J 0 bases short, with 11 bases between. TCRdb re-called the 5' RACE reads with MiXCR, one entry per CDR3 protein. The data contain 200,000 to 300,000 distinct CDR3 sequences, about 24% of them singletons. The gene calls are TRBV10-3 and TRBJ2-3, with a weak D call TRBD1 (5 bases). The receptor was derived from a male donor with ankylosing spondylitis or in good health (not recorded which). Sequenced: blood, either unsorted or a sorted T cell fraction (not recorded which). The CDR3 protein is CAITPGSSTDTQYF. CDR3 sequence (DNA): TGTGCCATCACCCCAGGGTCTAGCACAGATACGCAGTATTTT.